The 6 T cell receptor beta chains in this list originate from one sample, sequenced in a study of cytomegalovirus exposure and HLA in healthy donors. 13 Jbeta primers and 60 Vbeta primers were used for the PCR. TCRdb's table, derived via immunoSEQ multiplex PCR, lists solely in-frame clones and lacks some. There are about 100,000 clones in the sample; about 80% occur only once, and about 7.9% lies in the top ten. Sequenced material: PBMCs. These receptors were taken from a man aged 25 to 40 in good health and CMV-seronegative.

The chain carries TRBV15 and TRBJ1-1, with 7 positions matching TRBD1. With V trimmed by 0 bases and J by 8 bases, 6 bases remained unmatched. CDR1 is LNHNV and CDR2 is YYDKDF in the germline V gene (reference sequence). This CDR3 is 14 amino acids long. The DNA for the CDR3 is TGTGCCACCAGCAGAGACAGGGGGGCGTCGGAAGCTTTCTTT. It codes for CATSRDRGASEAFF. Using reference TRBV15 and TRBJ1-1 for the parts outside the CDR3, the full variable domain is DAMVIQNPRYQVTQFGKPVTLSCSQTLNHNVMYWYQQKSSQAPKLLFHYYDKDFNNEADTPDNFQSRRPNTSFCFLDIRSPGLGDTAMYLCATSRDRGASEAFFGQGTRLTVV.

The chain uses TRBV10-3 and TRBJ2-7; 7 bases agree with TRBD1. V lost 4 bases and J lost 3; bases outside the gene matches: 6. Germline CDR1 ENHRY, CDR2 SYGVKD. The CDR3 loop spans 14 amino acids. Written as DNA, the CDR3 is TGTGCCATCAGTGTAGTCCCAGGGGGCTACGAGCAGTACTTC. Its protein product is CAISVVPGGYEQYF.

The rearrangement uses TRBV6-6 and TRBJ1-5; 8 bases line up with TRBD1. The germline gives CDR1 MNHNY, CDR2 SVGAGI (reference sequence). The CDR3 totals 14 residues. With V trimmed by 5 bases and J by 7 bases, 7 bases remained unmatched. This CDR3 is CASSPGQGVQPQHF. The CDR3 nucleotides read TGTGCCAGCAGTCCCGGACAGGGTGTCCAGCCCCAGCATTTT.

V gene TRBV6-4 combines with J gene TRBJ1-2; 8 bases are a match to TRBD1. Losses at the gene ends were 2 bases for V and 1 base for J; bases not matched to a gene: 12. CDR1 is MRHNA and CDR2 is SNTAGT in the germline V gene. This CDR3 spans 18 amino acids. The CDR3 region is CASSDTFIGTGVNYGYTF. The CDR3 coding sequence is TGTGCCAGCAGTGACACCTTCATCGGGACAGGAGTTAACTATGGCTACACCTTC.

This chain joins TRBV5-1 and TRBJ2-5, with 11 bases fitting TRBD2. CDR1 and CDR2 from the germline V gene are SGHRS and YFSETQ. Losses at the gene ends were 0 bases for V and 4 bases for J; bases not matched to a gene: 8. The length of the CDR3 is 17 residues. DNA of the CDR3: TGCGCCAGCAGCTTGGTCCTTCTAGCGGGAGGAGGAGAGACCCAGTACTTC. Protein: CASSLVLLAGGGETQYF.

This clone was seen just once. This sequence joins TRBV19 and TRBJ2-2; 7 bases align to TRBD1. Germline V lookup: CDR1 LNHDA, CDR2 SQIVND (reference sequence). V dropped 4 bases and J dropped 7; count of bases not matched to a gene: 6. The CDR3 spans 14 residues. CDR3 nucleotides: TGTGCCAGTAGTACAACGACAGGGTACGGGGAGCTGTTTTTT. Its protein product is CASSTTTGYGELFF. Complete variable domain (other parts from reference TRBV19 and TRBJ2-2): DGGITQSPKYLFRKEGQNVTLSCEQNLNHDAMYWYRQDPGQGLRLIYYSQIVNDFQKGDIAEGYSVSREKKESFPLTVTSAQKNPTAFYLCASSTTTGYGELFFGEGSRLTVL.